These 12 T cell receptor beta chains came from one sample sequenced in a study of cytotoxic CD8 clonotypes in ibrutinib-treated CLL. Only in-frame clones appear in the TCRdb table, and some are missing; sequencing was by immunoSEQ multiplex PCR. Of about 200,000 clones listed, 60% to 80% are singletons. This specimen consisted of PBMCs, obtained after 12 months of ibrutinib treatment. These receptors all stem from a human donor with chronic lymphocytic leukemia.

The chain employs TRBV5-1 and TRBJ2-1; 8 nucleotides match TRBD2. CDR1 and CDR2 from the germline V gene are SGHRS and YFSETQ. The CDR3 is 17 residues long. The J segment lost 8 bases and the V segment lost 0 bases, leaving 13 bases of the junction unmatched. CDR3 DNA sequence: TGCGCCAGCAGCTTGGTCGGGCTCAGCGGGAGTCGCGATGAGCAGTTCTTC. Its protein is CASSLVGLSGSRDEQFF.

The rearrangement uses TRBV2 and TRBJ2-7; TRBD1 matches 7 bases. Trimming took 7 bases from V and 2 from J; bases not matched to a gene: 8. Germline V gives CDR1 SNHLY, CDR2 FYNNEI. The CDR3 spans 14 residues. CDR3 nucleotides: TGTGCCAGCAAACCGCGACAGGGAGCCTACGAGCAGTACTTC. Encoded protein: CASKPRQGAYEQYF.

J is TRBJ2-6 and V is TRBV5-1; D is tentatively TRBD1 or TRBD2 (6 bases each). The V end lost 3 bases, the J end lost 0 bases, and 16 bases lay between the germline ends. The CDR3 consists of 18 residues. Per germline, CDR1 SGHRS and CDR2 YFSETQ. The DNA for the CDR3 is TGCGCCAGCAGCTGGGGGGCAGGGGCGAGCTCTGGGGCCAACGTCCTGACTTTC. Protein: CASSWGAGASSGANVLTF.

The chain links TRBV6-6 to TRBJ2-7; D possibly corresponds to TRBD1 (6 bases). This CDR3 region has 12 residues. V was cut by 7 bases and J by 4 bases, with 11 bases left in between. The V gene's germline CDR1 is MNHNY and CDR2 SVGAGI (reference sequence). Here the CDR3 reads CASTGHQYEQYF. In nucleotides, the CDR3 is TGTGCCAGCACGGGACACCAGTACGAGCAGTACTTC.

The rearrangement uses TRBV27 and TRBJ2-3; 15 bases are a match to TRBD2. After removal of 5 bases from V and 6 bases from J, the junction contained 9 bases not matched to a gene. CDR1 MNHEY and CDR2 SMNVEV come from the germline V gene (reference sequence). CDR3 length: 17 residues. CDR3 bases: TGTGCCAGCAGTCCTGGGGGACTAGCGGGAGGTGGGGATACGCAGTATTTT. It is translated as CASSPGGLAGGGDTQYF.

J is TRBJ1-1 and V is TRBV2; D is uncertain. Germline values: CDR1 SNHLY, CDR2 FYNNEI. This CDR3 is 14 amino acids long. Trimming removed 8 bases from V and 5 bases from J, with 18 bases in between. DNA of the CDR3: TGTGCCAGCTCTTACGGAAGCAGTAGGACTGAAGCTTTCTTT. Its protein is CASSYGSSRTEAFF.

This chain joins TRBV7-6 and TRBJ2-3; D unresolved. CDR1 is SGHVS and CDR2 is FNYEAQ in the germline V gene. The CDR3 runs to 13 residues. V was cut by 10 bases and J by 6 bases, with 17 bases left in between. The CDR3, as DNA: TGTGCCATAACCGGCGACTTTGGGGATACGCAGTATTTT. This translates into CAITGDFGDTQYF.

The DNA of the CDR3 is TGTGCCAGCAGTTTATCGGGGCCTAGCGGGGGGTACAATGAGCAGTTCTTC. Translating gives CASSLSGPSGGYNEQFF. The chain couples TRBV27 to TRBJ2-1; 11 positions match TRBD2. V was pared by 0 bases and J by 4 bases, with 5 bases of the junction left unmatched. Germline values: CDR1 MNHEY, CDR2 SMNVEV (reference sequence). CDR3 size: 17 residues.

The rearrangement joins TRBV16 to TRBJ1-4; the D gene is possibly TRBD1 (6 bases). The germline gives CDR1 KGHSY, CDR2 FQNENV. Trimming took off 2 bases at V and 0 bases at J, with 13 bases between the two ends. There are 17 residues in the CDR3. CDR3 DNA sequence: TGTGCCAGCAGCCAAGTTGGCCAGGGGTCAACTAATGAAAAACTGTTTTTT. Protein product: CASSQVGQGSTNEKLFF.

This chain joins TRBV19 and TRBJ1-1; 9 positions agree with TRBD1. The V segment lost 4 bases and the J segment 3 bases; nucleotides outside the gene matches: 12. Germline V lookup: CDR1 LNHDA, CDR2 SQIVND (reference sequence). This CDR3 region has 17 residues. The CDR3 sequence: CASSKFATGGLYTEAFF. In DNA, the CDR3 is TGTGCCAGTAGTAAATTCGCGACAGGGGGACTTTACACTGAAGCTTTCTTT. Full variable domain (remainder filled in from reference TRBV19 and TRBJ1-1): DGGITQSPKYLFRKEGQNVTLSCEQNLNHDAMYWYRQDPGQGLRLIYYSQIVNDFQKGDIAEGYSVSREKKESFPLTVTSAQKNPTAFYLCASSKFATGGLYTEAFFGQGTRLTVV.

The chain has TRBV30 and TRBJ2-7; 10 bases align to TRBD2. Germline CDR1 and CDR2: GTSNPN and SVGIG (reference sequence). The CDR3 is made up of 14 amino acids. With 6 bases clipped from V and 3 bases from J, the junction kept 8 bases outside the gene matches. The CDR3 loop is CACSIAGGLYEQYF. CDR3 coding DNA: TGTGCCTGCAGCATAGCGGGGGGTCTCTACGAGCAGTACTTC.

The chain joins TRBV5-1 to TRBJ2-1; D gene uncertain. The CDR3 has 16 residues. Per the germline V gene, CDR1 is SGHRS and CDR2 is YFSETQ. V was shortened by 0 bases and J by 7 bases, with 17 bases between the two germline ends. CDR3: CASSLGLGLVQNEQFF. CDR3 nucleotide sequence: TGCGCCAGCAGCTTGGGTCTAGGGCTAGTGCAGAATGAGCAGTTCTTC.